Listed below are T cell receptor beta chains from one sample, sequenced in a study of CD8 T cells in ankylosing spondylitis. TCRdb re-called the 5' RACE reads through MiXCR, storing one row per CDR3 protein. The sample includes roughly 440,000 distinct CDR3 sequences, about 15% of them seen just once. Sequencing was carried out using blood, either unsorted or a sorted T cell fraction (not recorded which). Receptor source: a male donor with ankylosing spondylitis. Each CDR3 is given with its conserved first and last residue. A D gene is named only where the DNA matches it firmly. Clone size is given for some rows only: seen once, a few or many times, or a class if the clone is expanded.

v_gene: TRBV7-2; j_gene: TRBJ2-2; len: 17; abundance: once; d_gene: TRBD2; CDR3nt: TGTGCCAGCAGCTCTCTGACTAGCGGGATAAACACCGGGGAGCTGTTTTTT; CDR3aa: CASSSLTSGINTGELFF
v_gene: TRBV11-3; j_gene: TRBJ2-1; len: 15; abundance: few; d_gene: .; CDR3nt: TGTGCCAGCAGCTTAGATAGTCGGCCCTCCAATGAGCAGTTCTTC; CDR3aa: CASSLDSRPSNEQFF
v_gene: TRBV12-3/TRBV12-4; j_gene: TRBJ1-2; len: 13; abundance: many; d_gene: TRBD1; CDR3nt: TGTGCCAGCAGTATCTCACAGGGGAGAGGCTACACCTTC; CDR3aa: CASSISQGRGYTF
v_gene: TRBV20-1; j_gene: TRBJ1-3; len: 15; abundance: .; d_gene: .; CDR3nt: TGCAGTGCTAGAGCGGGGAGTGGGGCTGGAAACACCATATATTTT; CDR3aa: CSARAGSGAGNTIYF
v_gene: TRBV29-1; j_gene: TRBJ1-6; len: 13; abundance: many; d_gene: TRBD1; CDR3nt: TGCAGCGTTAAGTGGACAGGGGATTCACCCCTCCACTTT; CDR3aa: CSVKWTGDSPLHF
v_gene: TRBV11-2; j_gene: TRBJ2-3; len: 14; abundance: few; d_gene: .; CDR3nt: TGTGCCAGCAGCCCCCTGGATCCACTAGATACGCAGTATTTT; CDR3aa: CASSPLDPLDTQYF
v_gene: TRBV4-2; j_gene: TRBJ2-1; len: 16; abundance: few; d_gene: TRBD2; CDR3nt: TGTGCCAGCAGCCAAGTACCGGGACTAGCTGACAATGAGCAGTTCTTC; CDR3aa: CASSQVPGLADNEQFF
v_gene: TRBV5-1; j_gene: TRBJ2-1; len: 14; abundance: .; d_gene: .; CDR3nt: TGCGCCAGTGTAAACAGGGAGGCGGGGGATGAGCAGTTCTTC; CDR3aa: CASVNREAGDEQFF
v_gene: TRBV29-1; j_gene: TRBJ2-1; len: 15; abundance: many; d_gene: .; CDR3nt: TGCAGCGTCCTACCCCCGATGATCTCCTACAATGAGCAGTTCTTC; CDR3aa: CSVLPPMISYNEQFF
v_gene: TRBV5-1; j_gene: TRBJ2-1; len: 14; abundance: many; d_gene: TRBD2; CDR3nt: TGCGCCAGCAGCCCGACTAGCGGGAACAATGAGCAGTTCTTC; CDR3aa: CASSPTSGNNEQFF
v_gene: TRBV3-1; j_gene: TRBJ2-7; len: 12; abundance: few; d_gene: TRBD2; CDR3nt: TGTGCCAGCAGCCAAGTACAGCGGGAGGTCCTCTTC; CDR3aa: CASSQVQREVLF
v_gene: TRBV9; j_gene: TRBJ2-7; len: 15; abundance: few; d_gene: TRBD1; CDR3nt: TGTGCCAGCAGCGTGGCTCAGGGGGTCACCTACGAGCAGTACTTC; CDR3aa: CASSVAQGVTYEQYF
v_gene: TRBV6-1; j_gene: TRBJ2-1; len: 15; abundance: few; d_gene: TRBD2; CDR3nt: TGTGCCAGCAGAGGTAGCGGGAGGGCCCGTAATGAGCAGTTCTTC; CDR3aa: CASRGSGRARNEQFF
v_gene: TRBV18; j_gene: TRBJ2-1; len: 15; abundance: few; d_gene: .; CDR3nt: TGTGCCAGCTCCCTACCCCGGACAGCAACCAATGAGCAGTTCTTC; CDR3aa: CASSLPRTATNEQFF
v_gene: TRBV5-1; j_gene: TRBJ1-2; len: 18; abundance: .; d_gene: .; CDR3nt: TGCGCCAGCAGCGTCAACTTCCCGGGACGGGACTCTAACTATGGCTACACCTTC; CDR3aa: CASSVNFPGRDSNYGYTF
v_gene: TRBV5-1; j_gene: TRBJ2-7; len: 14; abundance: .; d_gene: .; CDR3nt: TGCGCCAGCAGCTCTACTCCGGGGCTCTACGAGCAGTACTTC; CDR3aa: CASSSTPGLYEQYF
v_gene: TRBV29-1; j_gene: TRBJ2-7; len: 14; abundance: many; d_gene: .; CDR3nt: TGCAGCGTGCGACAATCGGGGCAGTCAAACGAGCAGTACTTC; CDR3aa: CSVRQSGQSNEQYF
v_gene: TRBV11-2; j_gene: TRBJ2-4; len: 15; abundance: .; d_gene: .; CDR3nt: TGTGCCAGCAGCAACCGGGGCCTAGCCAAAAACATTCAGTACTTC; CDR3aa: CASSNRGLAKNIQYF
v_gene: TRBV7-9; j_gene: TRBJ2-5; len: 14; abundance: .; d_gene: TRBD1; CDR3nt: TGTGCCAGCAGCCCGACCGGGACAGGGTTGACCCAGTACTTC; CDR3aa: CASSPTGTGLTQYF
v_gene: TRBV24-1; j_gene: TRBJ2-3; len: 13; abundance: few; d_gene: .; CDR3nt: TGTGCCACCAGTTCGTCCGCGACAGATACGCAGTATTTT; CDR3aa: CATSSSATDTQYF
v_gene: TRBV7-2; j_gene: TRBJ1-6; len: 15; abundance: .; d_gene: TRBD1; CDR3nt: TGTGCCAGCAGCTTAAATCAGGGGGCGAATTCACCCCTCCACTTT; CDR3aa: CASSLNQGANSPLHF
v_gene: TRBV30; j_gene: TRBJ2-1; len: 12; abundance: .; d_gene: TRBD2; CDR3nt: TGTGCCTGGAGGGCTAGCGGGAACCGGCAGTTCTTC; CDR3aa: CAWRASGNRQFF
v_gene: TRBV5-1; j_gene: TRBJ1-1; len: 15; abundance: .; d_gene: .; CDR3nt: TGCGCCAGCAGCGGGGGACATTACATGGGAACTGAAGCTTTCTTT; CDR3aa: CASSGGHYMGTEAFF
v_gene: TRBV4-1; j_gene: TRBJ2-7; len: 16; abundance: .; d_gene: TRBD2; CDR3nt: TGCGCCAGCAGCCCCTCGGTCGGACTAGCGGGCTACGAGCAGTACTTC; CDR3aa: CASSPSVGLAGYEQYF
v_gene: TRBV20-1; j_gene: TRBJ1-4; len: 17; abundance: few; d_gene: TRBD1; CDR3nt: TGCAGTGCTGCCAAACCTAAGTCCAGGGACAGGAACGAAAAACTGTTTTTT; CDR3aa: CSAAKPKSRDRNEKLFF
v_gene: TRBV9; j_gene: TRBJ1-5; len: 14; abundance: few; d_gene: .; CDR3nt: TGTGCCAGCAGCGAGGTCCCGGCCGCTCAGCCCCAGCATTTT; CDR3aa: CASSEVPAAQPQHF
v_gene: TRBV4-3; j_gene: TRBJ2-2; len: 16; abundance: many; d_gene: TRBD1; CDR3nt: TGCGCCAGCAGGAAACAGGGGAACTACTTCACCGGGGAGCTGTTTTTT; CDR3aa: CASRKQGNYFTGELFF
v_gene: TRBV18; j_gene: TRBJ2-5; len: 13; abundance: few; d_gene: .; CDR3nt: TGTGCCAGCTCACCCGGACACGGAGAGACCCAGTACTTC; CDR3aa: CASSPGHGETQYF
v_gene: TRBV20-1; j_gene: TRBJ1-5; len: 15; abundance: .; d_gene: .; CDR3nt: TGCAGTGCTAGAGCCCCGGGCGGGGCAGGACAGCCCCAGCATTTT; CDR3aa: CSARAPGGAGQPQHF
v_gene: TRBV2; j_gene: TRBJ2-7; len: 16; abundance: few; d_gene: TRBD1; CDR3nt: TGTGCCAGCAAATCACCGGGACAGGGGAACTCCTACGAGCAGTACTTC; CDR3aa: CASKSPGQGNSYEQYF
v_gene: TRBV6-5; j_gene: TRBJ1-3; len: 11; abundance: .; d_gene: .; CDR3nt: TGTGCCAGCAGCAGAGGAAACACCATATATTTT; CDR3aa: CASSRGNTIYF
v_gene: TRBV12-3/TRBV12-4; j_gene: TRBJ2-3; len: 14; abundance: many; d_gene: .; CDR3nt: TGTGCCAGCAGTTTTCGGAGGTACACAGATACGCAGTATTTT; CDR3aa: CASSFRRYTDTQYF
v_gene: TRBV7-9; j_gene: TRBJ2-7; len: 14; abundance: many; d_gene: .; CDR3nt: TGTGCCAGCAGCCCCCGGAAGCAGATCCACGAGCAGTACTTC; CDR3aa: CASSPRKQIHEQYF
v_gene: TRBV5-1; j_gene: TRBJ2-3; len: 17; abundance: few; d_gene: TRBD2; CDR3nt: TGCGCCAGCAGCCCCAACTTAGCGGGGGCCCGCACAGATACGCAGTATTTT; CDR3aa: CASSPNLAGARTDTQYF
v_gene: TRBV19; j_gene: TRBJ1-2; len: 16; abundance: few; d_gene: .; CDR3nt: TGTGCCAGTAGTAAGTGGACAGACCCTGCGGGATATGGCTACACCTTC; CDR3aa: CASSKWTDPAGYGYTF
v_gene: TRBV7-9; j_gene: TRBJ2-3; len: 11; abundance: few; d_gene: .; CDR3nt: TGTGCCACCAACGCAGGGGATACGCAGTATTTT; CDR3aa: CATNAGDTQYF
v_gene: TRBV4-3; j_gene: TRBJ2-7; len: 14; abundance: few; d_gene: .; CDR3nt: TGCGCCAGCAGCCAAGATCTGTTGGCCTACGAGCAGTACTTC; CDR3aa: CASSQDLLAYEQYF
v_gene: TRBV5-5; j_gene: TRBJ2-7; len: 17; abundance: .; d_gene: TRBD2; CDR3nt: TGTGCCAGCAGCTTGTGGCCTAGCGGGAGTATCGTTTACGAGCAGTACTTC; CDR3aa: CASSLWPSGSIVYEQYF
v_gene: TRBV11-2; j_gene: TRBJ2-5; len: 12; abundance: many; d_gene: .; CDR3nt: TGTGCCAGCAGCCACCGCCAAGAGACCCAGTACTTC; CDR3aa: CASSHRQETQYF
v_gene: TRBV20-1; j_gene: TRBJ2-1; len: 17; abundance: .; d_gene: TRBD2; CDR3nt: TGCAGTGCTAGAACTCTTTCTAGCGGGAATTTATACAATGAGCAGTTCTTC; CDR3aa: CSARTLSSGNLYNEQFF
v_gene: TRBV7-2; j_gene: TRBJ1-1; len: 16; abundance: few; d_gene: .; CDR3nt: TGTGCCAGCAGCTTGCTCCGTTCACAGAGTAACACTGAAGCTTTCTTT; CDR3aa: CASSLLRSQSNTEAFF
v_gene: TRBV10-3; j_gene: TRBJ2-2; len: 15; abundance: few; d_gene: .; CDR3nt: TGTGCCATCAGTGAGACGGACAGACCCACCGGGGAGCTGTTTTTT; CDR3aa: CAISETDRPTGELFF
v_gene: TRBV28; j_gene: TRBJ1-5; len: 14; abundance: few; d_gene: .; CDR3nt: TGTGCCAGCACCTCGGGACCGGGATATCAGCCCCAGCATTTT; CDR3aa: CASTSGPGYQPQHF
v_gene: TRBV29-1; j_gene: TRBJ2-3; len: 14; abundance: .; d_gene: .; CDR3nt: TGCAGCGTTAAATCGGGCGGGGGCTCAGATACGCAGTATTTT; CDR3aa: CSVKSGGGSDTQYF
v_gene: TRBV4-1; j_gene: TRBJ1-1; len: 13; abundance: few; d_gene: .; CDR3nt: TGCGCCAGCAGCTCACGGACTCGGGCTGAAGCTTTCTTT; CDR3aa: CASSSRTRAEAFF
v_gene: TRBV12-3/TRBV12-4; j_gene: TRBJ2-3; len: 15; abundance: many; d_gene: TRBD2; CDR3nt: TGTGCCAGCAGCGGCAGCGGGGGTAGCACAGATACGCAGTATTTT; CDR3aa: CASSGSGGSTDTQYF
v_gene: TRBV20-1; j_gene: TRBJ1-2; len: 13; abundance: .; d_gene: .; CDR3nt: TGCAGTGCCCCGCCGACAGGCCGATATGGCTACACCTTC; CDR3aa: CSAPPTGRYGYTF
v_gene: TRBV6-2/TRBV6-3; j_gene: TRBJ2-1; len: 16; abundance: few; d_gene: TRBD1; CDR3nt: TGTGCCAGCAGTCATGACAGGGGACGCTCCTACAATGAGCAGTTCTTC; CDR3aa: CASSHDRGRSYNEQFF
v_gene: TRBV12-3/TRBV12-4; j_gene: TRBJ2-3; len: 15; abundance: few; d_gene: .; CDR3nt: TGTGCCAGCAGCCACGCAGGGTACCGTCCAGATACGCAGTATTTT; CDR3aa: CASSHAGYRPDTQYF
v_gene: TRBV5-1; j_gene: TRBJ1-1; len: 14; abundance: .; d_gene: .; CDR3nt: TGCGCCAGCAGCTCGGGGATCAAGAACACTGAAGCTTTCTTT; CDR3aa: CASSSGIKNTEAFF
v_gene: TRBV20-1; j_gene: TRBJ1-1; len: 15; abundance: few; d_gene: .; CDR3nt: TGCAGTGCTAGAGATTTTGGGCAGGGCCACACTGAAGCTTTCTTT; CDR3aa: CSARDFGQGHTEAFF
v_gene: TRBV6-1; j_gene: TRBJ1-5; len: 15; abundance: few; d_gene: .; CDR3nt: TGTGCCAGCAGTCTCCAACAGGCTAGCAATCAGCCCCAGCATTTT; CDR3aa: CASSLQQASNQPQHF
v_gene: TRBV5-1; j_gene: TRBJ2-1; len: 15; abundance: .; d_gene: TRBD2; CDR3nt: TGCGCCAGCAGCTCAGGGCGGGGGGCCCTCAATGAGCAGTTCTTC; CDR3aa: CASSSGRGALNEQFF
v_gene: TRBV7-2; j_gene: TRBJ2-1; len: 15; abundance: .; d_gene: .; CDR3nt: TGTGCCAGCAGCTTATTGGGGGAAACCTACAATGAGCAGTTCTTC; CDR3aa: CASSLLGETYNEQFF
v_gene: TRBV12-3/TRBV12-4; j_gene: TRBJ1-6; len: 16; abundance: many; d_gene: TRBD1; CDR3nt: TGTGCCAGCAGTTCCCAGGGATCAGGGGGGAATTCACCCCTCCACTTT; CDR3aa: CASSSQGSGGNSPLHF